Following are 31 T cell receptor beta chains from one sample sequenced in a study of read filtering for tumor transcriptome and immune sequencing. Molecular barcoded adaptors covering alpha/delta and beta/gamma chains were used on 400 ng RNA. TCRdb used MiXCR to reprocess the reads, holding one entry per CDR3 protein. The sample carries around 130,000 distinct CDR3 sequences, about an eighth recorded once. The sequenced sample was a population of CD138-negative cells sorted from bone marrow. Source of these receptors: a donor at least 40 years old with multiple myeloma.

This clonotype was counted ten times or more. The chain carries TRBV7-8 and TRBJ1-1; D remains ambiguous. Between the trimmed V and J ends, which lost 2 bases and 6 bases, there was a span of 13 bases. Germline lookup yields CDR1 SGHVS and CDR2 FQNEAQ. The length of the CDR3 is 14 residues. The CDR3 spells CASSLSSRWAEAFF. DNA of the CDR3: TGTGCCAGCAGCTTAAGCTCACGTTGGGCTGAAGCTTTCTTT.

This clonotype was counted at least ten times. The chain is built from TRBV12-3 or TRBV12-4 and TRBJ2-1; TRBD1 might be the D (6 bases). The V gene lost 6 bases and the J gene lost 2 bases, with 8 bases spanning the gap. The CDR3 is made up of 13 amino acids. In DNA, the CDR3 is TGTGCCAGCAGCAGGGGAACCTACAATGAGCAGTTCTTC. Its translation: CASSRGTYNEQFF.

V gene TRBV30 combines with J gene TRBJ1-3; D remains unclear. This CDR3 contains 12 residues. V lost 7 bases to trimming and J lost 4 bases, with 11 bases between them. From germline, CDR1 is GTSNPN and CDR2 SVGIG (reference sequence). The DNA of the CDR3 is TGTGCCTTGGAGACCGGCGGAAACACCATATATTTT. This translates into CALETGGNTIYF.

This clonotype has at least ten counts. V gene TRBV11-3 combines with J gene TRBJ2-7, with D hard to call. Trimming shortened V by 2 bases and J by 0 bases, and 11 bases separated the two germline ends. Looked up from germline, CDR1 is SGHNT and CDR2 is YENEEA. This CDR3 has 15 residues. The CDR3 reads CASSLRSGPSYEQYF. The CDR3 DNA follows: TGTGCCAGCAGCTTACGAAGTGGCCCCTCCTACGAGCAGTACTTC.

This clonotype was seen ten or more times. This chain links TRBV12-5 with TRBJ1-5; D might be TRBD1 (6 bases). The CDR3 is 13 amino acids. Trimming took off 6 bases at V and 11 bases at J, with 17 bases between the two ends. The germline gives CDR1 LGHNT, CDR2 FRNRAP. DNA for the CDR3: TGTGCTAGTGGACGACAGGCTGATGGGGCCCAGCATTTT. Residues: CASGRQADGAQHF.

This clonotype was seen at least ten times. This sequence joins TRBV10-3 and TRBJ2-1; 8 bases agree with TRBD2. Unmatched junction bases numbered 15, after V lost 6 bases and J lost 8 bases. The CDR3 is made up of 16 amino acids. CDR1 and CDR2 from the germline V gene are ENHRY and SYGVKD. The CDR3 DNA reads TGTGCCATCAGCTCCTCAACTAGCGGAACGCGTCATGAGCAGTTCTTC. This gives the protein CAISSSTSGTRHEQFF.

This clonotype was detected many times. The chain couples TRBV29-1 to TRBJ1-1; 12 bases agree with TRBD1. The CDR3 totals 15 residues. V lost 7 bases to trimming and J lost 3 bases; unmatched junction nucleotides: 9. CDR1 is SQVTM and CDR2 is ANQGSEA in the germline V gene. CDR3 in DNA: TGCAGCGGGGACAGGGGGCGTGGGGGGGACACTGAAGCTTTCTTT. Translated: CSGDRGRGGDTEAFF.

A word on this clonotype: It may be a read error: a sequence one base away is much more abundant. This likely comes from a read error, as the CDR3 has no conserved phenylalanine or tryptophan at its end. The V call is TRBV12-3 or TRBV12-4, the J call TRBJ1-5, with D unresolved. The CDR3 sequence is 14 residues long. The V and J ends lost 7 bases and 5 bases respectively, with 15 bases between them. Here the CDR3 DNA reads TGTGCCAGCATCAAGACTCCCGGGGATCAGCCCCAGCATTTA. The encoded protein is CASIKTPGDQPQHL.

With regard to this clonotype: This may be a read error, as it is one base from a much larger clone. This chain joins TRBV11-2 and TRBJ2-5; perhaps TRBD1 as D (6 bases). CDR1 is SGHAT and CDR2 is FQNNGV in the germline V gene. This CDR3 has 15 amino acids. Written as DNA, the CDR3 is TGTGCCAGCAGCCCTCTGGGACAAGCCCAAGAGACCCAGCACTTC. It translates to CASSPLGQAQETQHF.

The rearrangement joins TRBV19 to TRBJ1-1, with D tentatively TRBD1 (6 bases). Germline V gives CDR1 LNHDA, CDR2 SQIVND (reference sequence). This CDR3 spans 15 amino acids. Trimming cost V 5 bases and J 1 base, with 14 bases left between them. CDR3 in DNA: TGTGCCAGTAGTCCTCCCGGGACACCGAACACTGAAGCTTTCTTT. Translating it yields CASSPPGTPNTEAFF.

The table lists this clonotype with many counts. The gene calls are TRBV12-3 or TRBV12-4 and TRBJ2-1, with D possibly being TRBD1 (5 bases). Trimming stripped 6 bases from V and 5 bases from J, with 11 bases between. There are 13 residues in the CDR3. This chain's CDR3 is CASSRQRHNEQFF. CDR3 DNA: TGTGCCAGCAGCCGACAGAGACACAATGAGCAGTTCTTC.

This clonotype has just one count. A read error may be the cause here, since a much bigger clone is one base away. The gene calls are TRBV11-2 and TRBJ1-1; 7 nucleotides match TRBD1. Germline V CDR1 and CDR2: SGHAT, FQNNGV. There are 14 residues in the CDR3. The DNA of the CDR3 is TGTGCCAGCGGCTTGGGACAGATCAAACTTGAAGCTTTCTTT. It codes for CASGLGQIKLEAFF. The full variable domain, its missing parts supplied by reference TRBV11-2 and TRBJ1-1, is EAGVAQSPRYKIIEKRQSVAFWCNPISGHATLYWYQQILGQGPKLLIQFQNNGVVDDSQLPKDRFSAERLKGVDSTLKIQPAKLEDSAVYLCASGLGQIKLEAFFGQGTRLTVV.

This clonotype has a count of ten or more. The DNA for the CDR3 is TGCAGCGTTGTGGTAACTAACTATGGCTACACCTTC. This sequence encodes CSVVVTNYGYTF. The chain joins TRBV29-1 to TRBJ1-2; D gene uncertain. The V end was cut by 4 bases, the J end by 0 bases, with 6 bases between. Germline V CDR1 and CDR2: SQVTM, ANQGSEA. CDR3 length: 12 residues.

This clonotype was counted ten times or more. This chain connects TRBV5-1 to TRBJ1-1, with 8 bases lining up with TRBD1. The CDR3 runs to 15 residues. Trimming cost V 4 bases and J 5 bases; bases outside gene matches: 10. Germline CDR1 SGHRS, CDR2 YFSETQ. CDR3 nucleotide sequence: TGCGCCAGCAGCCCCAGACAGGGGATAGAAACTGAAGCTTTCTTT. This codes for CASSPRQGIETEAFF.

This clonotype was detected ten times or more. Mismatch with germline at one junction end may stem from a read error. The V and J genes are TRBV7-7 and TRBJ1-6; 8 nucleotides agree with TRBD1. The CDR3 is 16 residues long. Looked up from germline, CDR1 is SSHAT and CDR2 is FNYEAQ (reference sequence). As DNA, the CDR3 is TGTGCTAGCAGCTCCATACAGGGGGAAGGCGACTCACCCCTCCACTTT. Translated, it gives CASSSIQGEGDSPLHF.

This clonotype was recorded a few times. The chain uses TRBV20-1 and TRBJ2-3; the match to TRBD2 covers 10 bases. This CDR3 has 15 residues. Germline V lookup: CDR1 DFQATT, CDR2 SNEGSKA (reference sequence). With V trimmed by 4 bases and J by 2 bases, 6 bases remained unmatched. The CDR3 protein is CSANTGLAATDTQYF. DNA for the CDR3: TGCAGTGCTAATACAGGACTAGCGGCCACAGATACGCAGTATTTT.

A word on this clonotype: This likely stems from a read error, as it lies one base from a far larger clone. V is TRBV7-2 and J is TRBJ2-7, with TRBD2 matching 7 bases. The CDR3 runs to 19 residues. The germline V gene has CDR1 SGHTA and CDR2 FQGNSA. The CDR3 nucleotides read TGTGCCAGCGGCTTAGGTTCTAGCGGAATTCTGAAGAGCTCCTACGAGCAGTACTTC. It translates to CASGLGSSGILKSSYEQYF.

A remark on this clonotype: This may come from a read error, since a much larger clone is one base off. The CDR3 ends on some other residue instead of the conserved phenylalanine or tryptophan, so this is likely a read error. The chain links TRBV2 to TRBJ2-7; 8 positions agree with TRBD1. Germline V lookup: CDR1 SNHLY, CDR2 FYNNEI. V lost 6 bases, J lost 0 bases, and 4 bases stayed unmatched. The CDR3 totals 14 residues. The CDR3 DNA sequence: TGTGCCAGCAGAGACAGGGGCGGCTCCTACGAGCAGTACCTC. Its translation: CASRDRGGSYEQYL.

This clonotype has a count of ten or more. The chain recombines TRBV6-2 or TRBV6-3 with TRBJ2-1, with 8 positions matching TRBD2. The length of the CDR3 is 16 residues. Germline values: CDR1 MNHEY, CDR2 SVGEGT. The V and J ends lost 1 base and 7 bases, in that order; junction bases with no gene match: 9. CDR3 sequence (DNA): TGTGCCAGCAGTTACTTCGCGGGGGGCCATTCGAATGAGCAGTTCTTC. This gives the protein CASSYFAGGHSNEQFF.

This clonotype was seen many times. The V and J genes are TRBV28 and TRBJ1-4; 9 bases agree with TRBD1. V lost 3 bases to trimming and J lost 0 bases; unmatched junction nucleotides: 11. This CDR3 is 19 amino acids long. Germline-derived CDR1 and CDR2 are MDHEN and SYDVKM. The CDR3 region is CASSFVGTGKRATNEKLFF. In DNA, the CDR3 is TGTGCCAGCAGTTTTGTAGGGACAGGGAAAAGGGCAACTAATGAAAAACTGTTTTTT.

This clonotype has ten or more counts. The V gene is TRBV20-1, the J gene TRBJ2-5, with 10 bases aligning to TRBD2. With V trimmed by 3 bases and J by 5 bases, 12 bases remained unmatched. The CDR3 contains 16 residues. CDR1 DFQATT and CDR2 SNEGSKA come from the germline V gene (reference sequence). Written as DNA, the CDR3 is TGCAGTGCTAGCGTGGCGAGCGGGAGGGCGGATGAGACCCAGTACTTC. Its protein is CSASVASGRADETQYF.

This clonotype came up many times. The genes are TRBV4-2 and TRBJ1-2; no clear D. V shed 1 base and J shed 6 bases, with 18 bases lying between them. Per the germline V gene, CDR1 is LGHNA and CDR2 is YNFKEQ. The CDR3 covers 16 residues. CDR3 bases: TGTGCCAGCAGCCAAGGGTTACGGAACGATCGAGATGGCTACACCTTC. Encoded protein: CASSQGLRNDRDGYTF.

In this sample, this clonotype turned up many times. The chain employs TRBV5-1 and TRBJ2-7, with unresolved D. The CDR3 is 14 amino acids. V lost 0 bases and J lost 3, with 10 bases in between. CDR1 SGHRS and CDR2 YFSETQ come from the germline V gene. CDR3 nucleotide sequence: TGCGCCAGCAGCTTGGCAGGCGCAGGCTACGAGCAGTACTTC. Translation: CASSLAGAGYEQYF.

The table lists this clonotype with a few counts. V and J are TRBV20-1 and TRBJ2-7, with TRBD1 matching over 8 bases. The V gene's germline CDR1 is DFQATT and CDR2 SNEGSKA (reference sequence). Trimming removed 8 bases from V and 7 bases from J; junction bases left unmatched: 19. The CDR3 length is 15 residues. This chain's CDR3 is CSTIPLGTGSREQYF. The CDR3 nucleotides read TGCAGTACCATACCGCTCGGGACAGGCTCCCGGGAGCAGTACTTC.

This clonotype was counted once. One junction end does not reproduce the germline sequence, and a read error may be involved. The CDR3 DNA follows: TGCGCCAGCAGCGGGAGGGAGGCCCAAGAGATCCAGTACTTC. Residues: CASSGREAQEIQYF. The chain couples TRBV5-1 to TRBJ2-5; 7 nucleotides agree with TRBD2. The CDR3 runs 14 residues. The germline V gene has CDR1 SGHRS and CDR2 YFSETQ. Drawing the rest from reference TRBV5-1 and TRBJ2-5, the complete variable domain is KAGVTQTPRYLIKTRGQQVTLSCSPISGHRSVSWYQQTPGQGLQFLFEYFSETQRNKGNFPGRFSGRQFSNSRSEMNVSTLELGDSALYLCASSGREAQEIQYFGPGTRLLVL.

This clonotype has at least ten counts. The chain combines TRBV7-8 with TRBJ2-1; D might be TRBD2 (6 bases). This CDR3 is 18 amino acids long. Germline lookup yields CDR1 SGHVS and CDR2 FQNEAQ. V was clipped by 5 bases and J by 7 bases, with 27 bases between them. The DNA for the CDR3 is TGTGCCAGCAGCCCCCACCCCGGGGGTAGCGTCGGGAGAAATGAGCAGTTCTTC. This codes for CASSPHPGGSVGRNEQFF. Full variable domain (missing parts from reference TRBV7-8 and TRBJ2-1): GAGVSQSPRYKVAKRGQDVALRCDPISGHVSLFWYQQALGQGPEFLTYFQNEAQLDKSGLPSDRFFAERPEGSVSTLKIQRTQQEDSAVYLCASSPHPGGSVGRNEQFFGPGTRLTVL.

This clonotype was seen a few times. A junction end diverges from the germline sequence, so it may reflect a read error. V gene TRBV7-2 combines with J gene TRBJ2-3; D is tentatively TRBD1 or TRBD2 (5 bases each). Germline V lookup: CDR1 SGHTA, CDR2 FQGNSA. This CDR3 is 15 amino acids long. The CDR3 sequence: CASSILVGPTDMQYF. The CDR3 nucleotides read TGTGCCAGCAGCATCCTTGTGGGACCCACAGATATGCAGTATTTT.

This clonotype was seen at least ten times. This chain joins TRBV12-3 or TRBV12-4 and TRBJ2-1, with a weak D call TRBD1 (6 bases). The CDR3 totals 15 residues. V gave up 6 bases and J gave up 3 bases, with 15 bases separating them. CDR3 residues: CASSPGAGDYNEQFF. The CDR3, as DNA: TGTGCCAGCAGCCCCGGGGCAGGGGACTACAATGAGCAGTTCTTC.

This clonotype has more than one count but fewer than ten. A much larger clonotype is one base distant, so this may be a read error. The J gene is TRBJ2-1, the V gene TRBV7-3; 7 bases are a match to TRBD1. The CDR3 is 15 amino acids. Germline assignment: CDR1 SGHTA and CDR2 FQGTGA. The CDR3 nucleotides are TGTGCCAGCAGCGCCACGACTGACAGGGTCAATGAGCAGCTCTTC. It encodes CASSATTDRVNEQLF.

This clonotype was seen ten or more times. V usage is TRBV10-3 and J usage is TRBJ1-2; D ambiguous. Trimming pared 3 bases from V and 4 bases from J, leaving 12 bases between. CDR3 length: 14 residues. Germline V gene lookup returns CDR1 ENHRY and CDR2 SYGVKD. In DNA, the CDR3 is TGTGCCATCAGTGATGGTGACGACGGCTATGGCTACACCTTC. This gives the protein CAISDGDDGYGYTF.

This clonotype appeared many times. V gene TRBV5-1 combines with J gene TRBJ1-6, with D unresolved. With 0 bases removed from V and 7 bases from J, the gap between germline ends came to 14 bases. Germline V CDR1 and CDR2: SGHRS, YFSETQ. The CDR3 loop spans 16 amino acids. In nucleotides, the CDR3 is TGCGCCAGCAGCTTGGAGGAGACACGACCCAATTCACCCCTCCACTTT. Protein: CASSLEETRPNSPLHF.